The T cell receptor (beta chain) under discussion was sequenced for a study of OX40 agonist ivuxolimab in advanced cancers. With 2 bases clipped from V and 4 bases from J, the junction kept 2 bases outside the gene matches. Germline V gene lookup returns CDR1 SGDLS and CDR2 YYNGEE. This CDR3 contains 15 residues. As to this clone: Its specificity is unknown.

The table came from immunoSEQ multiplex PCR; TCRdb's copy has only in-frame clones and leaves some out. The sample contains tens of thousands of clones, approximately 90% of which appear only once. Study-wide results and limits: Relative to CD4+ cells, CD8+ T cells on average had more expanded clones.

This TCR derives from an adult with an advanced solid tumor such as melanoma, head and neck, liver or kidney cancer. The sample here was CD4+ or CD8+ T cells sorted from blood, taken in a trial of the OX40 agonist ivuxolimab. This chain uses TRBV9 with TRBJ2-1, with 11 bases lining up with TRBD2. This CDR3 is CASSVASGGYNEQFF. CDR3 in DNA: TGTGCCAGCAGCGTGGCTAGCGGGGGGTACAATGAGCAGTTCTTC.